This T cell receptor (beta chain) was captured by sequencing in a study of cytotoxic CD8 clonotypes in ibrutinib-treated CLL. Germline values: CDR1 ENHRY, CDR2 SYGVKD. This CDR3 has 12 residues. V lost 5 bases to trimming and J lost 4 bases, with 8 bases between them. The table lists this clone with a few counts. Sequencing used immunoSEQ multiplex PCR; TCRdb keeps in-frame clones, though not all of them. Among just over 200,000 clones listed, more than 70% were seen once. This rearrangement joins TRBV10-3 to TRBJ2-5; D unresolved. This receptor was obtained from a human donor with chronic lymphocytic leukemia. This sample comprised PBMCs, obtained after 12 months of ibrutinib treatment. The CDR3 sequence is CAISRSGETQYF. DNA for the CDR3: TGTGCCATCAGTCGGTCCGGAGAGACCCAGTACTTC.